The text below deals with one TCR beta chain. Its antigen is not identified. TCRdb's table, derived via immunoSEQ multiplex PCR, lists solely in-frame clones and lacks some. The sample carries around 74,000 clones, roughly nine tenths recorded once. The CDR3 loop spans 13 amino acids. The sample originates from a study of OX40 agonist ivuxolimab in advanced cancers. As for the study in general: Those treated in dose escalation had hepatocellular carcinoma, melanoma, renal cell cancer or head and neck cancer. Those enrolled were 70% to 85% male, with a mean age of about 66 years and ages from 23 to 79. Whole-study results and caveats: Blood T cells, both CD4+ and CD8+, expanded clonally by week 6 at 0.1 to 3.0 mg/kg. Partial responders at 0.1-3.0 mg/kg had among the lowest clonal expansion.

The sequence was collected from an adult with an advanced solid tumor such as melanoma, head and neck, liver or kidney cancer. The sequencing here drew on CD4+ or CD8+ T cells sorted from blood, taken in a trial of the OX40 agonist ivuxolimab. V usage is TRBV21-1 and J usage is TRBJ2-7; the table names TRBD1, a call not compared with the DNA. TRBV21-1 is flagged as a pseudogene. Written as DNA, the CDR3 is TGTGCCAGCGGCCGGGACAGGGGGCACGAGCAGTACTTC. Its protein is CASGRDRGHEQYF.